This passage covers 16 T cell receptor beta chains from one sample sequenced in a study of T cells in Graves' hyperthyroidism and ophthalmopathy. RNA transcripts were the template for amplifying TCR beta CDR3 regions. In the first-round RT-PCR of the TCR CDR3, the HTBI primer set was used. Each CDR3 protein gets one entry after TCRdb re-called the multiplex PCR reads with MiXCR. Of about 640,000 distinct CDR3 sequences listed, around 20% are singletons. Sequencing was performed on blood. These TCRs come from a young man with Graves' ophthalmopathy.

This rearrangement joins TRBV7-2 to TRBJ1-4; 7 nucleotides agree with TRBD1. Losses at the gene ends were 2 bases for V and 5 bases for J; bases not matched to a gene: 5. Per germline, CDR1 SGHTA and CDR2 FQGNSA. The CDR3 spans 15 residues. CDR3 bases: TGTGCCAGCAGCTTACTAGGGACAGCAAATGAAAAACTGTTTTTT. Amino acids: CASSLLGTANEKLFF.

This clonotype has only a few counts. The CDR3 loop is CASRPSGRNEQFF. The CDR3 DNA is TGTGCCAGCAGGCCTAGCGGGAGAAATGAGCAGTTCTTC. The chain joins TRBV6-1 to TRBJ2-1, with 10 bases matching TRBD2. This CDR3 is built from 13 residues. J was trimmed by 7 bases and V by 6 bases; bases with no gene match: 3. Germline V lookup: CDR1 MNHNS, CDR2 SASEGT.

This clonotype turned up a few times. The V call is TRBV7-2, the J call TRBJ2-7; tentatively, D is TRBD1 or TRBD2 (5 bases each). The germline gives CDR1 SGHTA, CDR2 FQGNSA. The CDR3 consists of 14 residues. Trimming removed 3 bases at V and 3 bases at J, with 12 bases between. The CDR3 here is CASSLFVGDYEQYF. The CDR3 DNA follows: TGTGCCAGCAGCTTGTTCGTGGGGGACTACGAGCAGTACTTC.

Only a few counts were recorded for this clonotype. The chain carries TRBV7-9 and TRBJ2-3; tentatively, D is TRBD1 (6 bases). Germline lookup yields CDR1 SEHNR and CDR2 FQNEAQ (reference sequence). This CDR3 has 15 residues. Deletions cut 4 bases from V and 5 bases from J, with 16 bases between. This CDR3 reads CASSSSRKGVDTQYF. DNA for the CDR3: TGTGCCAGCAGCTCCTCCCGCAAGGGGGTAGATACGCAGTATTTT.

For the CDR3, the DNA is TGCGCCAGCAGGGGGACAGGGCCATACAATGAGCAGTTCTTC. Encoded protein: CASRGTGPYNEQFF. This chain uses TRBV5-1 with TRBJ2-1; TRBD1 aligns across 9 bases. Germline V gene data show CDR1 as SGHRS and CDR2 as YFSETQ. Trimming at V came to 5 bases and at J to 4 bases, leaving 4 bases not matched to a gene. This CDR3 spans 14 amino acids.

J is TRBJ2-6 and V is TRBV6-5, with no clear D. CDR1 is MNHEY, CDR2 SVGAGI, per germline. The CDR3 has 17 residues. Trimming cost V 1 base and J 1 base, with 11 bases left between them. The CDR3 sequence: CASSYWAGTSGANVLTF. The CDR3 bases are TGTGCCAGCAGTTACTGGGCTGGAACGTCTGGGGCCAACGTCCTGACTTTC.

This clonotype was detected a few times. The chain employs TRBV6-1 and TRBJ2-4; 9 bases are a match to TRBD1. The CDR3 has 15 residues. V was clipped by 4 bases and J by 8 bases; unmatched bases: 9. The germline V gene has CDR1 MNHNS and CDR2 SASEGT. The CDR3 DNA reads TGTGCCAGCAGTGGCGCCGGGACAGGGTGGGACATTCAGTACTTC. Translation: CASSGAGTGWDIQYF.

J is TRBJ1-2 and V is TRBV6-5, with a possible D match to TRBD1 (6 bases). Germline lookup yields CDR1 MNHEY and CDR2 SVGAGI. V lost 2 bases to trimming and J lost 8 bases, with 12 bases between them. The CDR3 is made up of 13 amino acids. The CDR3 loop reads CASSYDRRGGYTF. The CDR3 DNA reads TGTGCCAGCAGTTACGACAGGAGAGGAGGCTACACCTTC.

The rearrangement links TRBV10-3 to TRBJ2-1, with 11 bases fitting TRBD2. There are 15 residues in the CDR3. V lost 7 bases to trimming and J lost 6 bases; unmatched junction nucleotides: 8. Germline V gene sequence: CDR1 ENHRY, CDR2 SYGVKD. The CDR3 here is CAIKTPTSGTNEQFF. Here the CDR3 DNA reads TGTGCCATCAAGACACCGACTAGCGGGACCAATGAGCAGTTCTTC.

V is TRBV6-1 and J is TRBJ2-3; D gene ambiguous. Trimming shortened V by 5 bases and J by 1 base, and 10 bases separated the two germline ends. This CDR3 spans 14 amino acids. The germline gives CDR1 MNHNS, CDR2 SASEGT. The CDR3 DNA reads as TGTGCCAGCAGTTATGTAAGACGCACAGATACGCAGTATTTT. Translation gives CASSYVRRTDTQYF.

The chain carries TRBV3-1 and TRBJ2-3; 9 positions agree with TRBD2. Germline assignment: CDR1 LGHDT and CDR2 YNNKEL (reference sequence). CDR3 length: 18 amino acids. V shed 3 bases, J shed 2 bases, and the junction held 12 bases outside the gene matches. CDR3 sequence reads: CASSHYSGSPTFTDTQYF. As DNA, the CDR3 is TGTGCCAGCAGCCATTATAGCGGGAGCCCTACCTTCACAGATACGCAGTATTTT.

This clonotype was seen many times. The J gene is TRBJ2-1, the V gene TRBV24-1; 11 nucleotides align to TRBD2. The CDR3 sequence is 16 residues long. V was pared by 7 bases and J by 4 bases, with 8 bases of the junction left unmatched. The germline V gene encodes CDR1 KGHDR and CDR2 SFDVKD. CDR3 protein: CATSFPGLAEYNEQFF. The CDR3 DNA follows: TGTGCCACCAGCTTCCCGGGACTAGCGGAGTACAATGAGCAGTTCTTC.

This clonotype has more than one count but fewer than ten. The chain is built from TRBV28 and TRBJ2-7; 10 bases fit TRBD2. The ends lost 0 bases at V and 0 bases at J; junction bases unmatched: 2. The CDR3 is 16 residues long. Germline V lookup: CDR1 MDHEN, CDR2 SYDVKM. In DNA form, the CDR3 reads TGTGCCAGCAGTTTATGGGCTAGCGGGAGCTCCTACGAGCAGTACTTC. It encodes CASSLWASGSSYEQYF.

The chain employs TRBV7-8 and TRBJ2-7; 7 nucleotides align to TRBD2. The CDR3 runs 14 residues. The V gene end was trimmed by 1 base and the J gene end by 6 bases; junction bases not matched to a gene: 6. Germline CDR1 and CDR2: SGHVS and FQNEAQ. The CDR3 spells CASSLGLAPLEQYF. CDR3 coding DNA: TGTGCCAGCAGCTTAGGACTAGCCCCCCTCGAGCAGTACTTC.

This clonotype was detected only a few times. The chain links TRBV10-3 to TRBJ2-1, with 7 bases lining up with TRBD1. Losses at the gene ends were 3 bases for V and 7 bases for J; bases not matched to a gene: 6. There are 14 residues in the CDR3. Germline loops: CDR1 ENHRY, CDR2 SYGVKD. This CDR3 is CAISDRGIGNEQFF. In DNA, the CDR3 is TGTGCCATCAGTGACAGGGGGATAGGTAATGAGCAGTTCTTC.

The J gene is TRBJ2-1, the V gene TRBV5-4; 10 bases line up with TRBD2. After removal of 4 bases from V and 7 bases from J, the junction contained 8 bases not matched to a gene. The CDR3 has 15 amino acids. CDR1 is SGHNT, CDR2 YYREEE, per germline (reference sequence). As DNA, the CDR3 is TGTGCCAGCAGCCGGGCTAGCGGGAGCTTTAATGAGCAGTTCTTC. It translates to CASSRASGSFNEQFF.